Detailed here is one TCR beta chain. The CDR3 has 15 amino acids. V lost 2 bases, J lost 3 bases, and 11 bases lay in between. Germline V CDR1 and CDR2: SGHTA, FQGNSA. Clones were read by immunoSEQ multiplex PCR, and TCRdb kept only the in-frame ones, dropping some. The sample holds roughly 260,000 clones, approximately 90% seen once. This sample stems from a study of blood T cell repertoires in COVID-19. Looking at the study overall: Material from acute and convalescent COVID-19 was sourced from the United States, Italy and Spain.

This receptor was taken from a man in his fifties or sixties who had recovered from COVID-19. The specimen sequenced was peripheral blood. The chain carries TRBV7-2 and TRBJ1-5, with D tentatively TRBD1 (6 bases). The CDR3 loop is CASSLRGAINQPQHF. CDR3 nucleotides: TGTGCCAGCAGCTTACGGGGGGCGATCAATCAGCCCCAGCATTTT.